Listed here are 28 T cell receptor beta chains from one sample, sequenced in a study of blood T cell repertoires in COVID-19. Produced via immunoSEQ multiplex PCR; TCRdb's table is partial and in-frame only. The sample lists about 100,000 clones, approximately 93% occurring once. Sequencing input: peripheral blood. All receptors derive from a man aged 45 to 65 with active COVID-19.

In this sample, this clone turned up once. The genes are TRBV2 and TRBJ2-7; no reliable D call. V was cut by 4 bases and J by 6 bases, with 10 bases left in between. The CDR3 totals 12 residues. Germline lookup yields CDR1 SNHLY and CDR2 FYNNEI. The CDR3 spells CASSVAISEQYF. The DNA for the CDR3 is TGTGCCAGCAGTGTAGCAATCTCCGAGCAGTACTTC.

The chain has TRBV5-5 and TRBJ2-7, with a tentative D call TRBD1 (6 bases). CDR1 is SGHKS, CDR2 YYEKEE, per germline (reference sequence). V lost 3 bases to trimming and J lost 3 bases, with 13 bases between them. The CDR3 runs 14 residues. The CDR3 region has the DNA TGTGCCAGCAGCTCCACAGGGTTAGGCTACGAGCAGTACTTC. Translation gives CASSSTGLGYEQYF.

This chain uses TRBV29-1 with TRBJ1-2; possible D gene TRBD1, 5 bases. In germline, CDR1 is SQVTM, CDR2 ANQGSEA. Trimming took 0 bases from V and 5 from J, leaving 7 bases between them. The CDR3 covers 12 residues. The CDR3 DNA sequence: TGCAGCGTTGAAGAGGGGCAGTATGGCTACACCTTC. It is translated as CSVEEGQYGYTF.

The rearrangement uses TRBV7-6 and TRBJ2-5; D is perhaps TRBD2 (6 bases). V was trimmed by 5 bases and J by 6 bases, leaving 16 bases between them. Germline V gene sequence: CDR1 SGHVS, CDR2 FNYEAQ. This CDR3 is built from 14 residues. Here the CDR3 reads CASSTYSGTKTQYF. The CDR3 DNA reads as TGTGCCAGCAGCACATATAGCGGTACTAAGACCCAGTACTTC.

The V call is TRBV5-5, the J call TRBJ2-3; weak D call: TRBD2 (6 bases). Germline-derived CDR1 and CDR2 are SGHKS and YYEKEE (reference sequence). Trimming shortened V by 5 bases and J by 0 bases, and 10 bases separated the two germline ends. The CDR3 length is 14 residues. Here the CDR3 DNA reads TGTGCCAGCAGAACCGGGAGTAGCACAGATACGCAGTATTTT. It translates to CASRTGSSTDTQYF.

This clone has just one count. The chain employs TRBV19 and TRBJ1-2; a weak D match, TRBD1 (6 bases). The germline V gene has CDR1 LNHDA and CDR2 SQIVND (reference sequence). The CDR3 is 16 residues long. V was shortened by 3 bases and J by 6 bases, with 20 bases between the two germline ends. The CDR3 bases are TGTGCCAGTAGTATTGGGCCACAGGCGGGGGCAAATGGCTACACCTTC. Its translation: CASSIGPQAGANGYTF.

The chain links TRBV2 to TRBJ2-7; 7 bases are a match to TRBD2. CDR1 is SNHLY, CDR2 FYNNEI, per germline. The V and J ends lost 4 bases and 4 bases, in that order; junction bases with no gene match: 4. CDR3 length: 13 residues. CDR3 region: CASSALAEYEQYV. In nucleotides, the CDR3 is TGTGCCAGCAGTGCTCTAGCGGAATACGAGCAGTACGTC.

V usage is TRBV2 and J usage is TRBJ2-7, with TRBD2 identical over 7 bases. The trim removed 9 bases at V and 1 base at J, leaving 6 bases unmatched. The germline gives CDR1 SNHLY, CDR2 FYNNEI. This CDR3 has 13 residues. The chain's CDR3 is CASRTGGSYEQYF. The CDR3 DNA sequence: TGTGCCAGTCGGACCGGGGGGTCCTACGAGCAGTACTTC.

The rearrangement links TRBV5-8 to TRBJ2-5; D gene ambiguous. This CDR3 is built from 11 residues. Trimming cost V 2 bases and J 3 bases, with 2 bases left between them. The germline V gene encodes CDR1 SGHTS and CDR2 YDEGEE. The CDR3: CASSFEETQYF. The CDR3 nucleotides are TGTGCCAGCAGCTTCGAAGAGACCCAGTACTTC.

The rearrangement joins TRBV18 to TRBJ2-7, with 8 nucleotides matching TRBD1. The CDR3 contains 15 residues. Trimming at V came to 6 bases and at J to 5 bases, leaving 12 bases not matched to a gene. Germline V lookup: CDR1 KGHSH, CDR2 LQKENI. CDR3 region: CASSRQGRRSDEQYV. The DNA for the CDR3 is TGTGCCAGCTCCAGACAGGGGCGCAGGTCAGACGAGCAGTACGTC.

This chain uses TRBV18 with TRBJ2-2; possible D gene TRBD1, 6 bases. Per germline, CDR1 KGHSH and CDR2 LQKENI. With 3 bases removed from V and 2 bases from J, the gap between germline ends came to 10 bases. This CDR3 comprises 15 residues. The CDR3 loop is CASSPLQGNTGELFF. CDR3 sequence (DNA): TGTGCCAGCTCACCTCTACAGGGCAACACCGGGGAGCTGTTTTTT.

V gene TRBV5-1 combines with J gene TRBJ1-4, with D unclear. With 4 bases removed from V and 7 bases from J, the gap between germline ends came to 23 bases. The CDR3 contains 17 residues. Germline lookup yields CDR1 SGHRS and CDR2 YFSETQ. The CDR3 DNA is TGCGCCAGCAGCGCCGACTTCGGGGAGCCGCTTAGTGAAAAACTGTTTTTT. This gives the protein CASSADFGEPLSEKLFF.

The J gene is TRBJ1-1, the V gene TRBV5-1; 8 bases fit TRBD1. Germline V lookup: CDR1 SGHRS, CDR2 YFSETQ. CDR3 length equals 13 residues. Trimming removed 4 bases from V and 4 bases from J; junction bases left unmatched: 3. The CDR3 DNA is TGCGCCAGCAGCGATACAGGGGGCACTGAAGCTTTCTTT. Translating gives CASSDTGGTEAFF.

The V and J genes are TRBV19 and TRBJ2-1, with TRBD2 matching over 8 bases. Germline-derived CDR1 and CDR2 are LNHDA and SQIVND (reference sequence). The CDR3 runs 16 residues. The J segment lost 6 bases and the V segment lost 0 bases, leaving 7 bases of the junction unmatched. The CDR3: CASSIEVAGFFNEQFF. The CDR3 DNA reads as TGTGCCAGTAGTATAGAAGTAGCGGGATTTTTCAATGAGCAGTTCTTC.

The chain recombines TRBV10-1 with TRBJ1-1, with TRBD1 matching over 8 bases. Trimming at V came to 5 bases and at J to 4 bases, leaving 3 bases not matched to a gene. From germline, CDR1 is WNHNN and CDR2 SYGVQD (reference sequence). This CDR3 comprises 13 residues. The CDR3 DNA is TGCGCCAGCAGTAGGACAGGGAGCACTGAAGCTTTCTTT. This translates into CASSRTGSTEAFF.

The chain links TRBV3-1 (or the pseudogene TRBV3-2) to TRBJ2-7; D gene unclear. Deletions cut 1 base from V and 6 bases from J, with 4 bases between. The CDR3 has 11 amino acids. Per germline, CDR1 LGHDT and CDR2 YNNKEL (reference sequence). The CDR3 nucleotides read TGTGCCAGCAGCCAAGCTTTCGAGCAGTACTTC. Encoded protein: CASSQAFEQYF.

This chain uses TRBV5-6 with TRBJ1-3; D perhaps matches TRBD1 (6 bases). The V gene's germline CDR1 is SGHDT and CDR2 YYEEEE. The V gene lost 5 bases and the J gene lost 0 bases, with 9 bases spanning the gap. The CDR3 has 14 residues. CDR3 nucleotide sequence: TGTGCCAGCAGGGGCAGGGGCTCTGGAAACACCATATATTTT. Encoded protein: CASRGRGSGNTIYF.

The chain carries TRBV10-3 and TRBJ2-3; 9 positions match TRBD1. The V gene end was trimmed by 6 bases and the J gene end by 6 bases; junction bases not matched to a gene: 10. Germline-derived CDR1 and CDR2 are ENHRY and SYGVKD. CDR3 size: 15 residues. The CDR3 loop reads CAISEWTGVGDTQYF. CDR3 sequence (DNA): TGTGCCATCAGCGAATGGACAGGGGTGGGGGATACGCAGTATTTT.

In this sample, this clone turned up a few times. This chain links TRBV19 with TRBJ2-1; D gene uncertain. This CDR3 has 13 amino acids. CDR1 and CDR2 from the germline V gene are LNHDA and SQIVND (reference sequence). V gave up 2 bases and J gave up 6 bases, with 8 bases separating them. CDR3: CASSIPPGNEQFF. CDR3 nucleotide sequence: TGTGCCAGTAGTATACCCCCGGGCAATGAGCAGTTCTTC.

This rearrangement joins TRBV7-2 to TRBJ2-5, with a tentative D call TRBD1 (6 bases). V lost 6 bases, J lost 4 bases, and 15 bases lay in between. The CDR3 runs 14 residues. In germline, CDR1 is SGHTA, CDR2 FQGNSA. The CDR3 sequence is CASRVAGVIETQYF. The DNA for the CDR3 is TGTGCCAGCAGGGTGGCAGGGGTGATAGAGACCCAGTACTTC.

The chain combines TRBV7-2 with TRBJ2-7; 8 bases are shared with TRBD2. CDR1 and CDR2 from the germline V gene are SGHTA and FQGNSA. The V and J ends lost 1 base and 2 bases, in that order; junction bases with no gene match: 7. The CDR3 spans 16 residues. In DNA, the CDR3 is TGTGCCAGCAGCTTAGAGCCAGCGGGAGCCCCCTACGAGCAGTACGTC. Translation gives CASSLEPAGAPYEQYV.

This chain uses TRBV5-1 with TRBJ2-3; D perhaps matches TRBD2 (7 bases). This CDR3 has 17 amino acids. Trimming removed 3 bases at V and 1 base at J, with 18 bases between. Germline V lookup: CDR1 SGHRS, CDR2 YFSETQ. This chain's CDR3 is CASSSRRGGAGTDTQYF. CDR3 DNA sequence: TGCGCCAGCAGCTCCAGAAGGGGGGGCGCGGGCACAGATACGCAGTATTTT.

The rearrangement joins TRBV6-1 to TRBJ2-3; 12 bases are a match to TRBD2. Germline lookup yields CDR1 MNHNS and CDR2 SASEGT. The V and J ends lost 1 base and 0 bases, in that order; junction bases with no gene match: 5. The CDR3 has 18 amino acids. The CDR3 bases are TGTGCCAGCAGTGAAGGACTAGCGGGGGCCTACAGCACAGATACGCAGTATTTT. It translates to CASSEGLAGAYSTDTQYF.

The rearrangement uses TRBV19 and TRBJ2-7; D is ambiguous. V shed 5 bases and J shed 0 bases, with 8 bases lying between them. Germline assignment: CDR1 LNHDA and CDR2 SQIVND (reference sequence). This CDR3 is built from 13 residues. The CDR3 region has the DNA TGTGCCAGTAGTCCCAGTGGCTCCTACGAGCAGTACGTC. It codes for CASSPSGSYEQYV.

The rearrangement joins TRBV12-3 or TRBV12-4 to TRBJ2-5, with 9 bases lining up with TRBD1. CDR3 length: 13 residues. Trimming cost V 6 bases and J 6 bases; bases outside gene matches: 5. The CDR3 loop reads CASREQGAQTQYF. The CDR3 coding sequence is TGTGCCAGCAGGGAACAGGGGGCGCAGACCCAGTACTTC.

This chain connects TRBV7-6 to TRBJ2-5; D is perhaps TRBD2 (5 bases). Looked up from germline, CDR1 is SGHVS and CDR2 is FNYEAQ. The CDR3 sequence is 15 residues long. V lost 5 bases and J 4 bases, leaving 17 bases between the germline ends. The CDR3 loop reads CASSRGPTRGETQYF. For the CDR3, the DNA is TGTGCCAGCAGCCGAGGGCCTACCAGAGGAGAGACCCAGTACTTC.

The CDR3 nucleotides read TGTGCCAGCAGCGGAAGCGGGGGGGCCTACAATGAGCAGTTCTTC. It encodes CASSGSGGAYNEQFF. This rearrangement joins TRBV9 to TRBJ2-1; 10 bases map to TRBD2. The CDR3 loop spans 15 amino acids. With V trimmed by 3 bases and J by 2 bases, 2 bases remained unmatched. Germline loops: CDR1 SGDLS, CDR2 YYNGEE.

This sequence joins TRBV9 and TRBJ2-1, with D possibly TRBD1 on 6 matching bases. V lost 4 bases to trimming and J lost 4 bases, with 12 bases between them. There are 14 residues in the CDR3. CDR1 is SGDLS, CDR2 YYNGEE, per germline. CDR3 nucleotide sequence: TGTGCCAGCAGCTCAGGACAGACTTACAATGAGCAGTTCTTC. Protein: CASSSGQTYNEQFF.